These 27 T cell receptor beta chains originate from one sample sequenced in a study of blood T cell repertoires in COVID-19. The repertoire was sequenced with immunoSEQ multiplex PCR; TCRdb's copy has only in-frame clones and lacks some. This sample carries fewer than 200,000 clones, 70% to 85% of them seen once, and the ten largest clones take approximately 12%. Sequenced material: PBMCs or T cells enriched from blood (not recorded which). All receptors derive from a man over 45 who had recovered from COVID-19.

V is TRBV5-4 and J is TRBJ1-2; tentatively, D is TRBD1 (5 bases). Germline loops: CDR1 SGHNT, CDR2 YYREEE (reference sequence). CDR3 length equals 14 residues. V shed 0 bases and J shed 10 bases, with 16 bases lying between them. The CDR3 DNA reads TGTGCCAGCAGCTTGGACCGATCCTCAGGGTCCTACACCTTC. Its translation: CASSLDRSSGSYTF.

This sequence joins TRBV21-1 and TRBJ1-2. TRBV21-1 is a known pseudogene. The CDR3 runs to 13 residues. The CDR3 DNA reads as TGTGCCAGCAGCCCCGGGGATTACTATGGCTACACCTTC. Protein product: CASSPGDYYGYTF.

V and J are TRBV4-3 and TRBJ2-1, with 11 bases aligning to TRBD2. CDR1 and CDR2 (germline): LGHNA, YSLEER. The length of the CDR3 is 19 residues. The V gene end was trimmed by 1 base and the J gene end by 5 bases; junction bases not matched to a gene: 13. Written as DNA, the CDR3 is TGCGCCAGCAGCCAAGGCGTTGTGGGACTAGCGGTGAGCAACAATGAGCAGTTCTTC. Its translation is CASSQGVVGLAVSNNEQFF.

Here the CDR3 DNA reads TGTGCCAAGAAAACAGGGTCCAGCTCTAACTATGGCTACACCTTC. Its translation is CAKKTGSSSNYGYTF. The chain is built from TRBV19 and TRBJ1-2, with a weak D call TRBD1 (6 bases). Germline CDR1 and CDR2: LNHDA and SQIVND (reference sequence). This CDR3 region has 15 residues. Trimming pared 10 bases from V and 0 bases from J, leaving 18 bases between.

The V and J genes are TRBV5-4 and TRBJ2-2, with D perhaps matching TRBD2 (6 bases). V lost 0 bases to trimming and J lost 4 bases, with 13 bases between them. Germline assignment: CDR1 SGHNT and CDR2 YYREEE (reference sequence). This CDR3 comprises 16 residues. The CDR3 spells CASSLGRGMPTGELFF. CDR3 DNA sequence: TGTGCCAGCAGCTTGGGACGGGGGATGCCCACCGGGGAGCTGTTTTTT.

V and J are TRBV6-5 and TRBJ2-5; D is perhaps TRBD2 (5 bases). With 0 bases removed from V and 1 base from J, the gap between germline ends came to 9 bases. The CDR3 extends over 15 amino acids. The V gene's germline CDR1 is MNHEY and CDR2 SVGAGI. CDR3 amino acids: CASSYSGRAQETQYF. CDR3 nucleotides: TGTGCCAGCAGTTACTCTGGGCGGGCCCAAGAGACCCAGTACTTC.

The J gene is TRBJ2-4, the V gene TRBV5-4; 8 nucleotides agree with TRBD1. Trimming at V came to 4 bases and at J to 3 bases, leaving 6 bases not matched to a gene. Germline V gene sequence: CDR1 SGHNT, CDR2 YYREEE (reference sequence). This CDR3 contains 15 residues. The CDR3 DNA sequence: TGTGCCAGCAGCCAGATGACAGGGGACAAAAACATTCAGTACTTC. Translating it yields CASSQMTGDKNIQYF.

This clone was detected once. V and J are TRBV6-6 and TRBJ1-5; 9 nucleotides match TRBD1. V lost 2 bases to trimming and J lost 4 bases; unmatched junction nucleotides: 0. This CDR3 contains 14 residues. CDR1 MNHNY and CDR2 SVGAGI come from the germline V gene (reference sequence). CDR3 amino acids: CASSYGTGNQPQHF. The CDR3 DNA follows: TGTGCCAGCAGTTACGGGACAGGGAATCAGCCCCAGCATTTT.

This chain links TRBV6-5 with TRBJ2-7, with 9 bases identical to TRBD1. The CDR3 length is 14 residues. V shed 7 bases and J 6 bases; nucleotides not matched to a gene: 10. The V gene's germline CDR1 is MNHEY and CDR2 SVGAGI. CDR3: CASNLSGTGFEQYF. The DNA of the CDR3 is TGTGCCAGCAACTTGTCCGGGACAGGGTTCGAGCAGTACTTC.

The chain joins TRBV4-1 to TRBJ1-3; perhaps TRBD1 as D (5 bases). The CDR3 runs to 16 residues. V lost 1 base to trimming and J lost 3 bases, with 13 bases between them. In germline, CDR1 is MGHRA, CDR2 YSYEKL. In DNA, the CDR3 is TGCGCCAGCAGCCAAGTTAGGGGCTCAGGTGGAAACACCATATATTTT. Protein: CASSQVRGSGGNTIYF.

The CDR3 region is CASSPMDRDEQFF. CDR3 sequence (DNA): TGTGCCAGCAGTCCCATGGATCGGGATGAGCAGTTCTTC. The chain has TRBV12-3 or TRBV12-4 and TRBJ2-1; D not resolved. This CDR3 contains 13 residues. Trimming took 5 bases from V and 8 from J, leaving 13 bases between them.

The chain combines TRBV5-1 with TRBJ2-3, with no clear D. V dropped 2 bases and J dropped 2 bases, with 6 bases sitting between them. The germline V gene has CDR1 SGHRS and CDR2 YFSETQ. The CDR3 sequence is 13 residues long. DNA of the CDR3: TGCGCCAGCAGCTTCATCCCCACAGATACGCAGTATTTT. Translating it yields CASSFIPTDTQYF.

This clone was seen a single time. The genes are TRBV13 and TRBJ2-7, with 8 bases aligning to TRBD2. The CDR3 is made up of 13 amino acids. The V gene's germline CDR1 is PRHDT and CDR2 FYEKMQ (reference sequence). J was trimmed by 3 bases and V by 5 bases; bases with no gene match: 3. The CDR3 protein is CASSTGLVYEQYF. The CDR3 nucleotides are TGTGCCAGCAGCACGGGACTAGTCTACGAGCAGTACTTC.

The chain links TRBV27 to TRBJ2-3; 8 bases fit TRBD1. CDR1 and CDR2 from the germline V gene are MNHEY and SMNVEV (reference sequence). The CDR3 has 16 residues. The ends lost 6 bases at V and 4 bases at J; junction bases unmatched: 12. The CDR3 nucleotides are TGTGCCAGCAGCCGAGGCCGAGGACAGGGCCCAGATACGCAGTATTTT. Translating it yields CASSRGRGQGPDTQYF.

The genes are TRBV7-3 and TRBJ2-3; D perhaps matches TRBD2 (6 bases). CDR3 length: 14 residues. The germline V gene encodes CDR1 SGHTA and CDR2 FQGTGA. Trimming stripped 3 bases from V and 6 bases from J, with 13 bases between. The CDR3 region is CASSLGGSGDTQYF. DNA of the CDR3: TGTGCCAGCAGCTTGGGGGGAAGCGGGGATACGCAGTATTTT.

The CDR3 DNA is TGTGCCAGCAGTTCCGGACTAGCGGGGGGGCCGCGAGAGCAGTTCTTC. This codes for CASSSGLAGGPREQFF. This rearrangement joins TRBV27 to TRBJ2-1, with 15 bases aligning to TRBD2. CDR3 length: 16 amino acids. The V gene's germline CDR1 is MNHEY and CDR2 SMNVEV (reference sequence). V dropped 4 bases and J dropped 10; count of bases not matched to a gene: 8.

The rearrangement joins TRBV21-1 to TRBJ2-7; the D call in the table, TRBD2, was not verified against the DNA. TRBV21-1 is listed as a pseudogene. The CDR3 is 13 residues long. This chain's CDR3 is CASTLKYLYEQYF. In DNA, the CDR3 is TGTGCCAGCACTTTAAAATATCTCTACGAGCAGTACTTC.

The J gene is TRBJ1-1, the V gene TRBV9; 8 bases line up with TRBD1. In germline, CDR1 is SGDLS, CDR2 YYNGEE. Trimming removed 3 bases from V and 1 base from J; junction bases left unmatched: 2. The CDR3 contains 14 residues. Here the CDR3 DNA reads TGTGCCAGCAGCGGGACAGGGAGGAACACTGAAGCTTTCTTT. Protein: CASSGTGRNTEAFF.

The chain is built from TRBV6-5 and TRBJ1-2; tentative D call: TRBD1 (5 bases). CDR3 length: 14 residues. Germline assignment: CDR1 MNHEY and CDR2 SVGAGI. Trimming left V 10 bases short and J 6 bases short, with 21 bases between. CDR3 amino acids: CATGHLYEGNGYTF. For the CDR3, the DNA is TGTGCCACTGGACACCTCTATGAAGGGAATGGCTACACCTTC.

V usage is TRBV2 and J usage is TRBJ1-5, with D possibly TRBD1 on 6 matching bases. The CDR3 totals 14 residues. Germline V CDR1 and CDR2: SNHLY, FYNNEI. The germline V and J ends were trimmed by 3 bases and 6 bases, with 12 bases remaining between them. The CDR3 protein is CASSDRGTSQPQHF. CDR3 in DNA: TGTGCCAGCAGTGACAGGGGTACCAGTCAGCCCCAGCATTTT. Variable domain in full (rest from reference TRBV2 and TRBJ1-5): EPEVTQTPSHQVTQMGQEVILRCVPISNHLYFYWYRQILGQKVEFLVSFYNNEISEKSEIFDDQFSVERPDGSNFTLKIRSTKLEDSAMYFCASSDRGTSQPQHFGDGTRLSIL.

This chain uses TRBV6-5 with TRBJ2-5; tentatively, D is TRBD2 (7 bases). Germline V lookup: CDR1 MNHEY, CDR2 SVGAGI. The CDR3 runs 14 residues. V gave up 2 bases and J gave up 5 bases, with 12 bases separating them. This CDR3 is CASSYLGGPETQYF. CDR3 nucleotide sequence: TGTGCCAGCAGTTACCTCGGGGGGCCGGAGACCCAGTACTTC.

This clone occurred a few times. The chain carries TRBV9 and TRBJ1-1; perhaps TRBD1 as D (6 bases). Trimming removed 2 bases at V and 0 bases at J, with 11 bases between. Germline values: CDR1 SGDLS, CDR2 YYNGEE. CDR3 length: 15 residues. The CDR3 region is CASSVRGALNTEAFF. CDR3 nucleotide sequence: TGTGCCAGCAGCGTGCGGGGGGCTCTGAACACTGAAGCTTTCTTT.

The chain employs TRBV11-1 and TRBJ2-5, with 10 bases fitting TRBD2. The V gene end was trimmed by 5 bases and the J gene end by 4 bases; junction bases not matched to a gene: 4. Germline values: CDR1 SGHAT, CDR2 FQDESV (reference sequence). The CDR3 contains 14 residues. Here the CDR3 reads CASSKAGGPETQYF. The DNA for the CDR3 is TGTGCCAGCAGCAAAGCGGGGGGGCCAGAGACCCAGTACTTC.

The rearrangement uses TRBV5-6 and TRBJ2-2; 9 bases fit TRBD1. Germline V gives CDR1 SGHDT, CDR2 YYEEEE. This CDR3 region has 15 residues. Unmatched junction bases numbered 5, after V lost 2 bases and J lost 6 bases. The CDR3 here is CASSLPQGAPGELFF. For the CDR3, the DNA is TGTGCCAGCAGCTTACCACAGGGGGCGCCCGGGGAGCTGTTTTTT.

The gene calls are TRBV6-5 and TRBJ2-2; tentatively, D is TRBD2 (5 bases). This CDR3 has 14 residues. CDR1 is MNHEY and CDR2 is SVGAGI in the germline V gene. V lost 6 bases and J lost 4, with 12 bases in between. As DNA, the CDR3 is TGTGCCAGCAGCCAAGGTCGGGGCACCGGGGAGCTGTTTTTT. It encodes CASSQGRGTGELFF.

V usage is TRBV15 and J usage is TRBJ2-2; 9 positions agree with TRBD1. After removal of 6 bases from V and 1 base from J, the junction contained 6 bases not matched to a gene. The CDR3 covers 16 residues. Germline V gene lookup returns CDR1 LNHNV and CDR2 YYDKDF (reference sequence). Here the CDR3 DNA reads TGTGCCACCAGGAACCCGGGACAGGGGAACACCGGGGAGCTGTTTTTT. Amino acids: CATRNPGQGNTGELFF.

This clone was picked up a small number of times. This specimen includes other DNA sequences encoding the same CDR3. The chain employs TRBV5-1 and TRBJ2-5; TRBD2 is a possible D gene (5 bases). The V end was cut by 0 bases, the J end by 2 bases, with 8 bases between. Germline lookup yields CDR1 SGHRS and CDR2 YFSETQ. The CDR3 is made up of 14 amino acids. In DNA, the CDR3 is TGCGCCAGCAGCTTGGGGGGAGCTCAAGAGACCCAGTACTTC. It yields the protein CASSLGGAQETQYF.